Given below is one T cell receptor (beta chain) in context. What was sequenced were expressed TCRB transcripts, since all of the isolated RNA had been reverse transcribed. Method: immunoSEQ multiplex PCR; TCRdb's copy keeps in-frame clones and lacks some. The sample has a few hundred thousand clones, about 15% seen once. These data belong to a study of beta chain features in type 1 diabetes. CD45RO/CCR7/CD25/CD127/CD95/CD27 staining was used to isolate CD4+ naive, central memory, regulatory and stem cell-like memory cells by sorting. Deletions cut 1 base from V and 5 bases from J, with 11 bases between. Germline CDR1 SGHAT, CDR2 FQDESV (reference sequence). The CDR3 sequence is 14 residues long.

J is TRBJ2-5 and V is TRBV11-1, with unresolved D. The sequenced sample was naive CD4+ T cells from blood. This TCR came from a man aged 25-40 years in good health. CDR3 DNA: TGTGCCAGCAGCTTAGGAAGGTCCGGGGAGACCCAGTACTTC. This encodes CASSLGRSGETQYF.